This entry is about one TCR beta chain. This sample is part of a study of blood T cell repertoires in COVID-19. Study summary: Researchers got acute and convalescent COVID-19 samples from the United States, Italy and Spain. PBMCs, B-cell-depleted T cells, or T cells were the source of the cDNA or gDNA that made up the material.

The protocol was immunoSEQ multiplex PCR, while the TCRdb copy is restricted to in-frame clones and leaves out a portion. The sample contains approximately 330,000 clones, approximately 88% of which appear only once. Germline V gene lookup returns CDR1 SEHNR and CDR2 FQNEAQ (reference sequence). This CDR3 has 14 amino acids. V lost 3 bases, J lost 5 bases, and 5 bases stayed unmatched. The origin of this receptor is a woman aged 45-65 years with active or convalescent COVID-19. V usage is TRBV7-9 and J usage is TRBJ2-3; 7 bases fit TRBD1. The specimen was peripheral blood. The CDR3 bases are TGTGCCAGCAGCTTGGGACAGTTCGGAGATACGCAGTATTTT. Protein: CASSLGQFGDTQYF. Together with reference TRBV7-9 and TRBJ2-3, the CDR3 gives the full variable domain: DTGVSQNPRHKITKRGQNVTFRCDPISEHNRLYWYRQTLGQGPEFLTYFQNEAQLEKSRLLSDRFSAERPKGSFSTLEIQRTEQGDSAMYLCASSLGQFGDTQYFGPGTRLTVL.